The 21 T cell receptor beta chains in this list originate from one sample, sequenced in a study of regulatory T cells in long-lasting Graves disease. The time point denotes: persistent/refractory GD, antithyroid drugs over 5 years with positive TRAb. Isolated PBMC RNA provided the starting material for the TCR library. The TCR beta library used iRepertoire HTBI primers with Arm-PCR amplification of CDR3. TCRdb reprocessed the multiplex PCR reads via MiXCR and lists one record per CDR3 protein. The sample gives 400,000 or so distinct CDR3 sequences, less than 25% of which show up once; about a quarter is in the top ten. Sequences were derived from peripheral blood mononuclear cells (PBMCs), sampled when the disease was refractory, from a patient treated with antithyroid drugs. These receptors were taken from a female donor with Graves disease.

This clonotype was seen many times. V is TRBV2 and J is TRBJ1-5; D remains ambiguous. CDR1 is SNHLY and CDR2 is FYNNEI in the germline V gene. The CDR3 is made up of 15 amino acids. The germline V and J ends were trimmed by 2 bases and 3 bases, with 11 bases remaining between them. The DNA for the CDR3 is TGTGCCAGCAGTGAATGGGTGGGTTACAATCAGCCCCAGCATTTT. Protein sequence: CASSEWVGYNQPQHF.

The chain employs TRBV7-2 and TRBJ2-1; D gene ambiguous. The CDR3 loop spans 15 amino acids. The V end lost 6 bases, the J end lost 0 bases, and 12 bases lay between the germline ends. CDR1 SGHTA and CDR2 FQGNSA come from the germline V gene. The CDR3: CASRKERSSYNEQFF. In DNA form, the CDR3 reads TGTGCCAGCAGAAAGGAACGTAGCTCCTACAATGAGCAGTTCTTC.

Turning to this clonotype: It may be a read error: a sequence one base away is much more abundant. The gene calls are TRBV29-1 and TRBJ1-2; D perhaps matches TRBD1 (5 bases). The CDR3 has 12 residues. The germline CDR1 and CDR2 sequences are SQVTM and ANQGSEA. Trimming took 7 bases from V and 6 from J, leaving 15 bases between them. CDR3: CSAGRRENGYTF. CDR3 nucleotides: TGCAGCGCTGGACGCAGGGAGAATGGCTACACCTTC.

V and J are TRBV19 and TRBJ1-5, with D maybe TRBD1 (5 bases). Per germline, CDR1 LNHDA and CDR2 SQIVND (reference sequence). V was pared by 3 bases and J by 5 bases, with 8 bases between. The CDR3 totals 13 residues. The CDR3 loop is CASSIPGDQPQHF. The DNA of the CDR3 is TGTGCCAGTAGTATTCCGGGGGATCAGCCCCAGCATTTT.

This clonotype was seen many times. CDR3 in DNA: TGTGCCAGCAGTCACCCAGAGAGGGTGGATGGCTACACCTTC. Its protein product is CASSHPERVDGYTF. The chain recombines TRBV28 with TRBJ1-2; D uncertain. CDR1 is MDHEN and CDR2 is SYDVKM in the germline V gene. CDR3 length equals 14 residues. The germline V and J ends were trimmed by 5 bases and 6 bases, with 16 bases remaining between them.

This clonotype was counted ten times or more. V and J are TRBV28 and TRBJ2-7; 8 bases are shared with TRBD1. After removal of 6 bases from V and 3 bases from J, the junction contained 4 bases not matched to a gene. The CDR3 has 13 amino acids. Germline values: CDR1 MDHEN, CDR2 SYDVKM. The CDR3 sequence is CASSRQGIYEQYF. CDR3 coding DNA: TGTGCCAGCAGCCGACAGGGGATCTACGAGCAGTACTTC.

The chain links TRBV5-8 to TRBJ2-7; 9 nucleotides agree with TRBD2. Germline values: CDR1 SGHTS, CDR2 YDEGEE. V dropped 2 bases and J dropped 4; count of bases not matched to a gene: 7. The CDR3 is made up of 15 amino acids. The DNA of the CDR3 is TGTGCCAGCAGCTTAGGCGGGAGGGCCGAGTACGAGCAGTACTTC. Its translation is CASSLGGRAEYEQYF.

This clonotype was observed many times. The chain is built from TRBV28 and TRBJ2-7; 7 positions match TRBD1. Germline CDR1 and CDR2: MDHEN and SYDVKM. The J segment lost 2 bases and the V segment lost 5 bases, leaving 12 bases of the junction unmatched. The CDR3 is made up of 16 amino acids. CDR3 nucleotides: TGTGCCAGCAGTCAATTGGGACAGTCAGTAACCTACGAGCAGTACTTC. Its translation: CASSQLGQSVTYEQYF.

The chain employs TRBV2 and TRBJ1-2; possible D gene TRBD1, 5 bases. V was cut by 1 base and J by 8 bases, with 14 bases left in between. This CDR3 contains 14 residues. CDR1 and CDR2 (germline): SNHLY, FYNNEI. The CDR3 sequence is CASSEGGTGSGYTF. The CDR3 nucleotides are TGTGCCAGCAGTGAAGGGGGTACAGGTTCCGGCTACACCTTC.

The rearrangement links TRBV7-2 to TRBJ1-6, with 7 bases lining up with TRBD1. The germline V gene encodes CDR1 SGHTA and CDR2 FQGNSA. This CDR3 has 14 residues. The J segment lost 7 bases and the V segment lost 6 bases, leaving 6 bases of the junction unmatched. CDR3 in amino acids: CASRPGTANSPLHF. The CDR3 coding sequence is TGTGCCAGCAGACCCGGGACAGCCAATTCACCCCTCCACTTT.

This clonotype was found many times. This chain connects TRBV12-3 or TRBV12-4 to TRBJ1-1, with D possibly being TRBD1 (6 bases). This CDR3 contains 15 residues. Trimming left V 9 bases short and J 0 bases short, with 17 bases between. The CDR3 sequence: CASKGFGGLNTEAFF. The DNA for the CDR3 is TGTGCCAGTAAAGGCTTCGGGGGGCTGAACACTGAAGCTTTCTTT.

This clonotype was counted only a few times. The chain is built from TRBV9 and TRBJ1-2; D unresolved. The ends were cut back, 4 bases at V and 5 bases at J, with 18 bases in the middle. Germline V lookup: CDR1 SGDLS, CDR2 YYNGEE. This CDR3 contains 15 residues. The CDR3 sequence is CASSSRPFAPYGYTF. CDR3 DNA: TGTGCCAGCAGCTCACGCCCGTTTGCTCCTTATGGCTACACCTTC.

This clonotype has just a few counts. This chain uses TRBV20-1 with TRBJ2-7; 8 bases align to TRBD2. CDR1 and CDR2 from the germline V gene are DFQATT and SNEGSKA (reference sequence). The CDR3 is 15 residues long. V lost 0 bases to trimming and J lost 5 bases; unmatched junction nucleotides: 9. CDR3 in DNA: TGCAGTGCTAGAGATCCCCCCAGCGGGAGTAACGAGCAGTACTTC. This sequence encodes CSARDPPSGSNEQYF.

The rearrangement joins TRBV5-1 to TRBJ2-5; D may be TRBD2 (6 bases). CDR1 is SGHRS and CDR2 is YFSETQ in the germline V gene. V was shortened by 4 bases and J by 0 bases, with 10 bases between the two germline ends. This CDR3 has 14 amino acids. CDR3 coding DNA: TGCGCCAGCAGCGGCGGGATATACCAAGAGACCCAGTACTTC. Translating gives CASSGGIYQETQYF.

This rearrangement joins TRBV7-9 to TRBJ1-4; a weak D match, TRBD1 (5 bases). CDR3 length: 15 amino acids. Trimming removed 1 base from V and 5 bases from J, with 11 bases in between. CDR1 and CDR2 (germline): SEHNR, FQNEAQ (reference sequence). The CDR3 sequence: CASSLGGAKNEKLFF. CDR3 DNA: TGTGCCAGCAGCTTAGGAGGGGCAAAGAATGAAAAACTGTTTTTT.

This sequence joins TRBV19 and TRBJ1-1, with D uncertain. The length of the CDR3 is 17 residues. Looked up from germline, CDR1 is LNHDA and CDR2 is SQIVND (reference sequence). V lost 1 base and J 4 bases, leaving 19 bases between the germline ends. The CDR3 loop reads CASSIGQTHTTSTEAFF. In DNA, the CDR3 is TGTGCCAGTAGTATAGGCCAAACCCACACGACGAGCACTGAAGCTTTCTTT.

This clonotype turned up a few times. V is TRBV7-2 and J is TRBJ2-7; 7 bases fit TRBD2. CDR3 length: 14 amino acids. Trimming took 3 bases from V and 6 from J; bases not matched to a gene: 8. Germline values: CDR1 SGHTA, CDR2 FQGNSA. DNA of the CDR3: TGTGCCAGCAGCTTGGGGCGGGAGATGGTCGAGCAGTACTTC. Translated, it gives CASSLGREMVEQYF.

This clonotype came up a few times. V is TRBV7-2 and J is TRBJ2-7; D may match TRBD1 or TRBD2 (5 bases each). This CDR3 has 14 residues. V lost 5 bases and J lost 2, with 13 bases in between. The V gene's germline CDR1 is SGHTA and CDR2 FQGNSA. Here the CDR3 reads CASSGQRGTYEQYF. The CDR3 nucleotides are TGTGCCAGCAGCGGGCAGAGGGGCACCTACGAGCAGTACTTC.

This clonotype was detected many times. This rearrangement joins TRBV12-3 or TRBV12-4 to TRBJ1-4, with D hard to call. V lost 6 bases to trimming and J lost 11 bases, with 16 bases between them. The CDR3 is made up of 13 amino acids. DNA for the CDR3: TGTGCCAGCAGCCTAACTGTGATGGGGAAACTGTTTTTT. This sequence encodes CASSLTVMGKLFF.

This clonotype was seen a few times. This chain uses TRBV10-2 with TRBJ2-2; TRBD1 or TRBD2 may be the D gene (5 bases each). CDR1 WSHSY and CDR2 SAAADI come from the germline V gene. Between the trimmed V and J ends, which lost 6 bases and 4 bases, there was a span of 12 bases. The CDR3 contains 14 residues. This CDR3 is CASSSGTPTGELFF. The CDR3 DNA sequence: TGCGCCAGCAGCTCCGGGACCCCCACCGGGGAGCTGTTTTTT.

The CDR3 here is CASSLARQGATGELFF. DNA of the CDR3: TGTGCCAGCAGCTTAGCACGACAGGGGGCGACCGGGGAGCTGTTTTTT. The chain uses TRBV7-8 and TRBJ2-2, with 10 bases fitting TRBD1. V lost 0 bases and J lost 5; bases outside the gene matches: 3. Germline CDR1 SGHVS, CDR2 FQNEAQ. The CDR3 has 16 residues.